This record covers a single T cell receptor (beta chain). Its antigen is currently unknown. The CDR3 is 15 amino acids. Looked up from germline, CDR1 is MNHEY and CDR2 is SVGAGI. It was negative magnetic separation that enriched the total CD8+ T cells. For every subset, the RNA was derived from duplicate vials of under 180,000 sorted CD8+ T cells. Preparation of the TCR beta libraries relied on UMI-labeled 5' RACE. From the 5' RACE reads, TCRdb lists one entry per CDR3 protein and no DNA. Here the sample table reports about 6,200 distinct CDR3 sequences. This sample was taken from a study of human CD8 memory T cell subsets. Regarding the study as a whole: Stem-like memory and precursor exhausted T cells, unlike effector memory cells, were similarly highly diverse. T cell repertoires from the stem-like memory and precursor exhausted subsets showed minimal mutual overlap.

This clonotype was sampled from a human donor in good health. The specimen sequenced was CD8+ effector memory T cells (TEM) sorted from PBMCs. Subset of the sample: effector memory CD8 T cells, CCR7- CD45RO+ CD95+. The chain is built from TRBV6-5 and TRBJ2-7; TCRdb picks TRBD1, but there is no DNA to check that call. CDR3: CASTRIGSSSYEQYF.